The 8 T cell receptor beta chains below all came from one sample that was sequenced in a study of naive and memory T cell subsets. Two oligonucleotides, mixed equimolar, formed the beta constant-region primer covering TRBC1 and TRBC2. Ligated cDNA was amplified by four rounds of PCR with nested alpha and beta constant-region primers and SP2. TCRdb passed the UMI-ligation and nested PCR reads through MiXCR, listing each CDR3 protein once. The table has tens of thousands of distinct CDR3 sequences, 9% seen once. The sequenced sample consisted of naive CD8+ T cells from blood. These receptors all stem from a human donor in good health.

This clonotype was seen at least ten times. The chain has TRBV6-1 and TRBJ2-7, with 8 bases fitting TRBD2. CDR1 is MNHNS and CDR2 is SASEGT in the germline V gene. The CDR3 extends over 15 amino acids. The V and J ends lost 8 bases and 4 bases, in that order; junction bases with no gene match: 13. The CDR3 reads CASLPEREPSYEQYF. CDR3 DNA: TGTGCCAGCCTCCCCGAGCGGGAGCCTTCGTACGAGCAGTACTTC.

The chain joins TRBV6-6 to TRBJ2-2; 13 positions match TRBD2. CDR1 is MNHNY, CDR2 SVGAGI, per germline (reference sequence). This CDR3 region has 14 residues. J was trimmed by 6 bases and V by 7 bases; bases with no gene match: 2. The CDR3 DNA sequence: TGTGCCAGCACACTAGCGGGAGGGGCCGGGGAGCTGTTTTTT. Translating it yields CASTLAGGAGELFF.

This clonotype was counted at least ten times. The chain carries TRBV29-1 and TRBJ2-6; 9 nucleotides agree with TRBD1. V was pared by 7 bases and J by 2 bases, with 12 bases of the junction left unmatched. This CDR3 contains 17 residues. Germline V gene sequence: CDR1 SQVTM, CDR2 ANQGSEA. CDR3 nucleotide sequence: TGCAGCGCGGCGGACAGGGGAGGGTGGACTGGGGCCAACGTCCTGACTTTC. Residues: CSAADRGGWTGANVLTF.

This clonotype was seen a handful of times. This chain uses TRBV29-1 with TRBJ2-7; D is undetermined. Trimming took 0 bases from V and 6 from J, leaving 9 bases between them. The CDR3 covers 12 residues. Germline V gene lookup returns CDR1 SQVTM and CDR2 ANQGSEA. The CDR3 coding sequence is TGCAGCGTTGAAGATCTCGCGGCCGAGCAGTACTTC. Translating gives CSVEDLAAEQYF.

There are many counts of this clonotype. This sequence joins TRBV28 and TRBJ2-1; D is unclear. V lost 9 bases to trimming and J lost 0 bases, with 12 bases between them. This CDR3 has 14 residues. Germline values: CDR1 MDHEN, CDR2 SYDVKM. This chain's CDR3 is CASYPERSYNEQFF. The DNA of the CDR3 is TGTGCCAGTTATCCAGAGCGCTCCTACAATGAGCAGTTCTTC.

This clonotype was counted many times. The chain carries TRBV29-1 and TRBJ2-7, with 8 bases aligning to TRBD1. V shed 7 bases and J 2 bases; nucleotides not matched to a gene: 4. CDR1 and CDR2 from the germline V gene are SQVTM and ANQGSEA. This CDR3 comprises 12 residues. This chain's CDR3 is CSGMGQAYEQYF. For the CDR3, the DNA is TGCAGCGGGATGGGACAGGCCTACGAGCAGTACTTC.

This clonotype was recorded a few times. The chain employs TRBV13 and TRBJ2-3; 7 bases are shared with TRBD2. Trimming cost V 5 bases and J 5 bases; bases outside gene matches: 16. Germline values: CDR1 PRHDT, CDR2 FYEKMQ (reference sequence). The CDR3 is 17 residues long. The CDR3, as DNA: TGTGCCAGCAGCCCTAGAGGGACTACCTCTAACAGAGATACGCAGTATTTT. Its protein is CASSPRGTTSNRDTQYF.

V is TRBV20-1 and J is TRBJ2-1; 7 bases agree with TRBD2. This CDR3 has 15 residues. V shed 5 bases and J 0 bases; nucleotides not matched to a gene: 7. CDR1 is DFQATT and CDR2 is SNEGSKA in the germline V gene (reference sequence). The CDR3 region has the DNA TGCAGTGCTGATCCCCTAGCGGACTCCTACAATGAGCAGTTCTTC. Protein: CSADPLADSYNEQFF.